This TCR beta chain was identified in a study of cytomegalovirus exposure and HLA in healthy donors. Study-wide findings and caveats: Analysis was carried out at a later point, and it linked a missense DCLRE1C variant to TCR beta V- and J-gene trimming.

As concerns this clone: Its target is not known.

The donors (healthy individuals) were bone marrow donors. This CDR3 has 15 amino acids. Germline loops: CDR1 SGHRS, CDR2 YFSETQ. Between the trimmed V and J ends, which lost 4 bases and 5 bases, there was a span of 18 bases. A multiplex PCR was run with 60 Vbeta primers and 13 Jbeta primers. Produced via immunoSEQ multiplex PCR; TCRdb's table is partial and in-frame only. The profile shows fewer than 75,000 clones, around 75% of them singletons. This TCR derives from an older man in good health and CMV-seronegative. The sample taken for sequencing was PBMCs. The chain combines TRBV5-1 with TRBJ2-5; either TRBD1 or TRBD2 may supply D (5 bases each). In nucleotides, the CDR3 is TGCGCCAGCAGCGTGGGGGTTCTTGACGGGGAGACCCAGTACTTC. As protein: CASSVGVLDGETQYF.